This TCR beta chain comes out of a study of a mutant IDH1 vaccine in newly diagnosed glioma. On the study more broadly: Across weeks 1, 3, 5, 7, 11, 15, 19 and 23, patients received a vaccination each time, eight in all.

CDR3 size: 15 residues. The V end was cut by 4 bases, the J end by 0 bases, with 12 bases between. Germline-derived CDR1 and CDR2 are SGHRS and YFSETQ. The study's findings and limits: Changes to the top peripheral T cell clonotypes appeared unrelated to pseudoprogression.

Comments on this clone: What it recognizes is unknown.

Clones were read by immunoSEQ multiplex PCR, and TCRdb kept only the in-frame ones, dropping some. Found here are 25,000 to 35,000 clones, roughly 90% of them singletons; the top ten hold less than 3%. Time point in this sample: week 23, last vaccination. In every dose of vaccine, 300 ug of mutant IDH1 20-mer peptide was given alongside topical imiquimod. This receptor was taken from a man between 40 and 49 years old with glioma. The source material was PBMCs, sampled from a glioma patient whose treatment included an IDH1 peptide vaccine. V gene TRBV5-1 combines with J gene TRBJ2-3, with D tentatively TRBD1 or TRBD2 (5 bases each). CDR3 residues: CASSLRDGSTDTQYF. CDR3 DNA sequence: TGCGCCAGCAGCCTAAGGGACGGTAGCACAGATACGCAGTATTTT.